This entry concerns a single TCR beta chain. Its antigen is still unknown. This entry belongs to a study of T-cell reconstitution after alpha-beta-depleted transplantation in children. Study outcomes and limitations: The main origin of T-cell counts and diversity one year after transplant was newly produced T cells. The origin of high day-60 TCRbeta diversity in some patients lay in surviving recipient T cells and thymic progenitors. By about two months after transplant, alpha-beta T cells reportedly arose from several hundred graft clones that had expanded.

Library preparation (for TCRbeta) was performed with unique molecular identifiers. In TCRdb, the PCR reads were re-called with MiXCR into one record per CDR3 protein. The table lists approximately 430,000 distinct CDR3 sequences, around 16% of them singletons, with under 30% in the top ten. The CDR3 runs 15 residues. Germline CDR1 is WSHSY and CDR2 is SAAADI. Trimming removed 2 bases from V and 2 bases from J, with 13 bases in between. Sequenced here: PBMCs, mostly from graft donor cells, sampled 360 days after TCRalphabeta/CD19-depleted stem cell transplant. This clonotype was obtained from a boy under two years old who had a stem cell transplant for Wiskott-Aldrich syndrome, so the T cells may come from the graft donor. The rearrangement uses TRBV10-2 and TRBJ2-7, with D possibly being TRBD2 (5 bases). The CDR3 DNA sequence: TGCGCCAGCAGTGAGCCACCCGGTAGCGCCTACGAGCAGTACTTC. Protein: CASSEPPGSAYEQYF.